This T cell receptor (beta chain) was captured in a study of post-analysis software for immune sequencing data (dated by TCRdb to 2014 to 2015). Study-level background: Relapsing-remitting, secondary progressive and progressive-relapsing multiple sclerosis were recorded as disease courses, and subtype annotation was lacking for some patients. The multiple sclerosis patient repertoires were compared with 10 or so previously published healthy control repertoires from donors aged 6 to 25 years. A subset of samples was prepared in parallel using single-end sample barcoding, then pooled and co-amplified after Illumina adapter ligation. Findings and caveats that apply to the study as a whole: Significantly higher frequencies in patients than in controls were found for roughly 5 TRBV segments, including TRBV5-6, TRBV5-1 and TRBV20-1. Direct clustering with F measure revealed strong co-clustering of samples prepared in the same batch, which led to a batch-effect correction. Compared with controls, multiple sclerosis patients had significantly lower normalized Chao1 diversity, a finding suggesting substantial peripheral T-cell clonal expansion. The multiple sclerosis patient group was slightly younger than the control group.

This clonotype was counted once. The target of this receptor is not known. It has no much larger one-base neighbor in the sample; base qualities were not kept. A single read offers scant evidence. The library was obtained by PCR. The listed sequencing device is Illumina HiSeq 2500. Unique molecular identifiers were incorporated into TCR beta cDNA libraries to reduce PCR and sequencing biases. Every 1 to 10 million input T cells yielded about 500,000 cDNA molecules, meaning each molecule approximated one T cell. The patient libraries were prepared and sequenced with the same protocol used for the earlier healthy control dataset. Samples belonging to the same batch were prepared together, multiplexed and sequenced on a shared HiSeq lane. For the original study's pipeline: MIGEC was used to process the raw barcoded reads, and molecular identifier groups with only a single read were discarded before consensus assembly and CDR3 extraction. VDJtools was used for post-analysis of the clonotype tables, and diversity was normalized by down-sampling every dataset to the size of the smallest sample. In repertoire overlap clustering, CDR3 amino acid sequences, but not nucleotide sequences, were matched to correct batch-related cross-sample contamination. TCRdb took the public reads, trimmed them with fastp at Q25, ran MiXCR for clone calling and kept in-frame beta chains. Entries are consolidated by CDR3 protein sequence, retaining the most common genes and DNA. What appears here as the V and J calls and clone size reflects TCRdb's work, not the paper's. This sample comprises some 240,000 distinct CDR3 sequences, 36% of them detected only once. More than 4% of the sample rests with the top ten.

The germline V and J ends show losses of 4 bases and 4 bases respectively, and no gene match explains 7 bases of the junction. From the cysteine through the phenylalanine, the CDR3 covers 15 amino acids. Only the CDR3 region is kept as DNA, spanning 45 bases read in frame from base 1. According to the germline V gene, CDR1 reads SGHRS and CDR2 reads YFSETQ. To demonstrate the VDJtools post-analysis software, TCR beta repertoires were profiled from the peripheral blood of some 12 young patients with multiple sclerosis. The multiple sclerosis patients were children and adolescents between roughly 6 and 17 years of age.

The sample was blood. The receptor comes from a girl between 5 and 17 years old with multiple sclerosis. The chain was built from TRBV5-1 and TRBJ2-7, with 11 middle bases fitting TRBD2. The CDR3 here reads CASSKGLAAPYEQYF. The DNA sequence follows: TGCGCCAGCAGCAAGGGACTAGCGGCCCCTTACGAGCAGTACTTC.